This record concerns one TCR beta chain sequence. Antigen specificity is unknown. This CDR3 has 18 residues. CDR1 and CDR2 (germline): SGHRS, YFSETQ. Trimming removed 4 bases from V and 4 bases from J; junction bases left unmatched: 10. Repertoires were generated with immunoSEQ multiplex PCR, while TCRdb's copy carries only in-frame clones and drops some. The top ten clones hold more than 10% of a sample with under 60,000 clones, 75% to 85% of them seen once. These data are taken from a study of a mutant IDH1 vaccine in newly diagnosed glioma. Whole-study context: Males made up approximately 60% and females about 40% of treated patients, whose mean age was 40.4 years. Study-level points and caveats: Pseudoprogression apparently tracked independently of changes in top peripheral T cell clonotypes.

The time point here: week 35, safety follow-up. The study gave 300 ug of mutant IDH1 20-mer peptide per vaccine dose, with topical imiquimod. The genes are TRBV5-1 and TRBJ2-6, with 11 bases that match TRBD1. The sequencing used PBMCs, collected from a glioma patient whose treatment included an IDH1 peptide vaccine. The receptor's source is a man aged 40-55 years with glioma. The chain's CDR3 is CASSRTGQGAAGANVLTF. Written as DNA, the CDR3 is TGCGCCAGCAGCCGTACCGGACAGGGGGCGGCCGGGGCCAACGTCCTGACTTTC. Based on the CDR3 plus reference TRBV5-1 and TRBJ2-6, the full variable domain is KAGVTQTPRYLIKTRGQQVTLSCSPISGHRSVSWYQQTPGQGLQFLFEYFSETQRNKGNFPGRFSGRQFSNSRSEMNVSTLELGDSALYLCASSRTGQGAAGANVLTFGAGSRLTVL.